Below, 10 T cell receptor beta chains from the same sample are listed, as sequenced in a study of T cells in narcolepsy. Generated by immunoSEQ multiplex PCR, the TCRdb table keeps only in-frame clones and is missing some. Of about 40,000 clones listed, about 91% were seen once; the top ten hold around 1.3%. The sequencing sample was made of CD45RA- memory CD4+ T cells from PBMCs. The receptors originated from a human donor with narcolepsy.

In this sample, this clone turned up a few times. The rearrangement uses TRBV19 and TRBJ1-5; D unclear. There are 15 residues in the CDR3. The germline gives CDR1 LNHDA, CDR2 SQIVND (reference sequence). With 4 bases removed from V and 0 bases from J, the gap between germline ends came to 10 bases. The CDR3 DNA is TGTGCCAGTAGTAAAGGTACTTATAGCAATCAGCCCCAGCATTTT. This sequence encodes CASSKGTYSNQPQHF.

Only one count was recorded for this clone. CDR3 sequence reads: CASSILGAGYNSPLHF. The CDR3 DNA reads TGTGCCAGTAGTATTCTGGGGGCTGGGTATAATTCACCCCTCCACTTT. The rearrangement joins TRBV19 to TRBJ1-6; maybe TRBD1 (6 bases). The V and J ends lost 3 bases and 4 bases respectively, with 13 bases between them. The CDR3 extends over 16 amino acids. Germline loops: CDR1 LNHDA, CDR2 SQIVND (reference sequence). The complete variable domain, with remaining parts taken from reference TRBV19 and TRBJ1-6, reads DGGITQSPKYLFRKEGQNVTLSCEQNLNHDAMYWYRQDPGQGLRLIYYSQIVNDFQKGDIAEGYSVSREKKESFPLTVTSAQKNPTAFYLCASSILGAGYNSPLHFGNGTRLTVT.

The rearrangement links TRBV6-5 to TRBJ1-2; weak D call: TRBD1 (6 bases). Looked up from germline, CDR1 is MNHEY and CDR2 is SVGAGI. CDR3 size: 13 residues. V was shortened by 6 bases and J by 8 bases, with 16 bases between the two germline ends. CDR3 coding DNA: TGTGCCAGCAGACGACGACAGGCGGAAGGCTACACCTTC. Translated, it gives CASRRRQAEGYTF.

V usage is TRBV11-3 and J usage is TRBJ1-6; no clear D gene. With 6 bases removed from V and 8 bases from J, the gap between germline ends came to 14 bases. The length of the CDR3 is 14 residues. Germline-derived CDR1 and CDR2 are SGHNT and YENEEA. In DNA form, the CDR3 reads TGTGCCAGCAGTTCAGGCCTATCGGATTCACCCCTCCACTTT. Its protein product is CASSSGLSDSPLHF.

V usage is TRBV6-5 and J usage is TRBJ1-1; D gene uncertain. V lost 6 bases to trimming and J lost 1 base, with 12 bases between them. Germline V gene data show CDR1 as MNHEY and CDR2 as SVGAGI. The CDR3 covers 14 residues. CDR3 nucleotides: TGTGCCAGCAGCTCGCCCAGCCGGAACACTGAAGCTTTCTTT. Translating gives CASSSPSRNTEAFF.

V is TRBV7-3 and J is TRBJ2-2; D unresolved. CDR3 size: 13 residues. Germline CDR1 is SGHTA and CDR2 is FQGTGA. Trimming removed 5 bases from V and 4 bases from J, with 8 bases in between. The CDR3 DNA reads as TGTGCCAGCAGCCAAAAGCCCACCGGGGAGCTGTTTTTT. As protein: CASSQKPTGELFF.

This rearrangement joins TRBV7-2 to TRBJ2-3; 11 bases agree with TRBD2. The CDR3 totals 16 residues. The V gene end was trimmed by 4 bases and the J gene end by 6 bases; junction bases not matched to a gene: 9. Germline-derived CDR1 and CDR2 are SGHTA and FQGNSA. DNA for the CDR3: TGTGCCAGCAGCTCCTTTAGCGGGGGGGTGAGGGATACGCAGTATTTT. This sequence encodes CASSSFSGGVRDTQYF.

As regards this clone: At one end, the junction sequence differs from germline, possibly due to a read error. V gene TRBV7-9 combines with J gene TRBJ2-3, with a tentative D call TRBD1 (5 bases). Germline CDR1 is SEHNR and CDR2 is FQNEAQ (reference sequence). This CDR3 has 11 amino acids. CDR3 DNA sequence: TGTGCCAGCAGCCCAGCCTGGGGCTACGATTTT. Amino acids: CASSPAWGYDF.

The rearrangement links TRBV7-9 to TRBJ1-3, with D unresolved. The CDR3 is made up of 15 amino acids. The germline V gene has CDR1 SEHNR and CDR2 FQNEAQ (reference sequence). Trimming removed 1 base from V and 0 bases from J, with 7 bases in between. The CDR3 protein is CASSLGRVSGNTIYF. DNA of the CDR3: TGTGCCAGCAGCTTAGGCCGCGTCTCTGGAAACACCATATATTTT. Drawing the rest from reference TRBV7-9 and TRBJ1-3, the complete variable domain is DTGVSQNPRHKITKRGQNVTFRCDPISEHNRLYWYRQTLGQGPEFLTYFQNEAQLEKSRLLSDRFSAERPKGSFSTLEIQRTEQGDSAMYLCASSLGRVSGNTIYFGEGSWLTVV.

V usage is TRBV9 and J usage is TRBJ1-4; D call uncertain. Germline CDR1 reads SGDLS; CDR2 reads YYNGEE. Trimming left V 0 bases short and J 3 bases short, with 9 bases between. The CDR3 totals 15 residues. The CDR3 sequence: CASSVGVDSNEKLFF. DNA of the CDR3: TGTGCCAGCAGCGTAGGGGTTGACTCTAATGAAAAACTGTTTTTT.